These 18 T cell receptor beta chains share one sample of origin, sequenced in a study of blood T cell repertoires in COVID-19. Using immunoSEQ multiplex PCR, the repertoire was profiled, and TCRdb retains in-frame clones only, with some absent. The table has some 270,000 clones, almost 85% seen once. The sequenced material came from PBMCs or T cells enriched from blood (not recorded which). Receptors originate from a woman aged 50 to 60 with acute COVID-19.

The chain employs TRBV6-5 and TRBJ1-6, with a weak D call TRBD1 (6 bases). Deletions cut 0 bases from V and 8 bases from J, with 11 bases between. The germline CDR1 and CDR2 sequences are MNHEY and SVGAGI. The CDR3 loop spans 15 amino acids. The CDR3 reads CASSYSRQADSPLHF. CDR3 in DNA: TGTGCCAGCAGTTACTCCCGACAGGCAGATTCACCCCTCCACTTT.

The CDR3 spells CASSLVRGRETQYF. Written as DNA, the CDR3 is TGTGCCAGCAGCTTAGTCAGGGGAAGAGAGACCCAGTACTTC. The genes are TRBV7-2 and TRBJ2-5; a weak D match, TRBD1 (6 bases). In germline, CDR1 is SGHTA, CDR2 FQGNSA. CDR3 length equals 14 residues. The V gene lost 1 base and the J gene lost 4 bases, with 10 bases spanning the gap.

The V gene is TRBV5-1, the J gene TRBJ1-2; tentative D call: TRBD1 (5 bases). The V and J ends lost 2 bases and 0 bases respectively, with 8 bases between them. CDR3 size: 14 residues. From germline, CDR1 is SGHRS and CDR2 YFSETQ. CDR3 sequence reads: CASSLRGSNYGYTF. CDR3 nucleotide sequence: TGCGCCAGCAGCTTACGGGGGTCTAACTATGGCTACACCTTC.

The rearrangement links TRBV29-1 to TRBJ1-3; a weak D match, TRBD1 (5 bases). Germline CDR1 and CDR2: SQVTM and ANQGSEA. V lost 7 bases and J 8 bases, leaving 15 bases between the germline ends. The CDR3 sequence is 12 residues long. In nucleotides, the CDR3 is TGCAGCGGGACACGAGGCGGAGACACCATATATTTT. Amino acid sequence: CSGTRGGDTIYF.

The chain uses TRBV18 and TRBJ2-1; 8 bases agree with TRBD1. This CDR3 is built from 16 residues. The junction had 8 bases not matched to a gene; V was cut back by 3 bases and J by 4 bases. Germline loops: CDR1 KGHSH, CDR2 LQKENI. DNA of the CDR3: TGTGCCAGCTCACCCGAACTCTGGACAGGGTACAATGAGCAGTTCTTC. This codes for CASSPELWTGYNEQFF.

The CDR3, as DNA: TGTGCCAGCAGCCTAGCCGGGACAGGGTACATCGATGAGCAGTTCTTC. This translates into CASSLAGTGYIDEQFF. This chain connects TRBV3-1 (or the pseudogene TRBV3-2) to TRBJ2-1, with TRBD1 matching 9 bases. The CDR3 has 16 amino acids. V gave up 4 bases and J gave up 8 bases; unmatched junction bases: 12. Germline V gene data show CDR1 as LGHDT and CDR2 as YNNKEL (reference sequence).

The chain joins TRBV4-3 to TRBJ2-5, with a possible D match to TRBD2 (6 bases). The CDR3 consists of 16 residues. Germline assignment: CDR1 LGHNA and CDR2 YSLEER. Trimming pared 0 bases from V and 3 bases from J, leaving 14 bases between. In DNA, the CDR3 is TGCGCCAGCAGCCAAGATCACCCGGGCGGGAAAGAGACCCAGTACTTC. The encoded protein is CASSQDHPGGKETQYF.

This rearrangement joins TRBV19 to TRBJ1-1; no reliable D call. Looked up from germline, CDR1 is LNHDA and CDR2 is SQIVND (reference sequence). Trimming took off 11 bases at V and 1 base at J, with 14 bases between the two ends. The CDR3 contains 13 residues. CDR3 amino acids: CAAGQEPNTEAFF. The CDR3 region has the DNA TGTGCCGCGGGCCAGGAGCCGAACACTGAAGCTTTCTTT.

This clone has a handful of counts. This chain joins TRBV18 and TRBJ1-1; 8 bases are shared with TRBD1. CDR1 KGHSH and CDR2 LQKENI come from the germline V gene. The CDR3 loop spans 16 amino acids. Germline trimming cut 5 bases from V and 1 base from J; bases unmatched to any gene: 9. The CDR3 nucleotides are TGTGCCAGCTCAAGCCGGACAGGGTTGGGGAACACTGAAGCTTTCTTT. It specifies CASSSRTGLGNTEAFF.

The V and J genes are TRBV16 and TRBJ1-2; D unresolved. The CDR3 loop spans 12 amino acids. Trimming cost V 2 bases and J 10 bases, with 11 bases left between them. Germline assignment: CDR1 KGHSY and CDR2 FQNENV. CDR3 in amino acids: CASSQVAPYYTF. CDR3 in DNA: TGTGCCAGCAGCCAAGTAGCGCCTTACTACACCTTC.

This clone was seen more than once but under ten times. The chain's CDR3 is CASSLSGRGDYTF. The CDR3 DNA sequence: TGCGCCAGCAGCTTGTCGGGCCGGGGGGACTACACCTTC. The chain links TRBV5-1 to TRBJ1-2, with D perhaps matching TRBD1 (5 bases). The V gene's germline CDR1 is SGHRS and CDR2 YFSETQ. Trimming cost V 1 base and J 10 bases, with 14 bases left between them. The CDR3 is made up of 13 amino acids.

The CDR3 DNA reads as TGTGCCAGCAGTTACTCGGGACAGGGGTCTCATGGCTACACCTTC. It translates to CASSYSGQGSHGYTF. The chain has TRBV6-5 and TRBJ1-2; TRBD1 agrees at 10 bases. V trimming: 0 bases; J trimming: 6 bases; junction bases outside the gene matches: 4. This CDR3 contains 15 residues. Germline lookup yields CDR1 MNHEY and CDR2 SVGAGI.

The chain is built from TRBV10-3 and TRBJ2-6; TRBD1 agrees at 8 bases. The V and J ends lost 6 bases and 0 bases, in that order; junction bases with no gene match: 13. The CDR3 loop spans 19 amino acids. CDR1 and CDR2 from the germline V gene are ENHRY and SYGVKD. CDR3 amino acids: CAIRGINGTGSSGANVLTF. CDR3 in DNA: TGTGCCATCAGGGGGATTAACGGGACAGGCAGCTCTGGGGCCAACGTCCTGACTTTC.

This clone was observed a single time. This chain connects TRBV9 to TRBJ2-2; 7 bases line up with TRBD2. Germline CDR1 is SGDLS and CDR2 is YYNGEE. V dropped 2 bases and J dropped 5; count of bases not matched to a gene: 3. The CDR3 runs 14 residues. DNA for the CDR3: TGTGCCAGCAGCGTTTTCGGGGGGACCGGGGAGCTGTTTTTT. Amino acid sequence: CASSVFGGTGELFF. The variable domain in full, completed from reference TRBV9 and TRBJ2-2, reads DSGVTQTPKHLITATGQRVTLRCSPRSGDLSVYWYQQSLDQGLQFLIQYYNGEERAKGNILERFSAQQFPDLHSELNLSSLELGDSALYFCASSVFGGTGELFFGEGSRLTVL.

The V call is TRBV10-3, the J call TRBJ1-6; 7 bases are a match to TRBD1. CDR3 length: 14 amino acids. From germline, CDR1 is ENHRY and CDR2 SYGVKD. V trimming: 4 bases; J trimming: 7 bases; junction bases outside the gene matches: 4. The CDR3 reads CAISGDRDNSPLHF. CDR3 in DNA: TGTGCCATCAGTGGTGACAGGGACAATTCACCCCTCCACTTT.

This clone was seen just once. The rearrangement joins TRBV6-5 to TRBJ2-1, with D possibly TRBD1 on 6 matching bases. The CDR3 totals 15 residues. In germline, CDR1 is MNHEY, CDR2 SVGAGI. Trimming pared 4 bases from V and 2 bases from J, leaving 12 bases between. The CDR3, as DNA: TGTGCCAGCAGTTTGACAGGATCTGCCTACAATGAGCAGTTCTTC. Amino acids: CASSLTGSAYNEQFF.

The rearrangement joins TRBV5-1 to TRBJ1-2; D gene uncertain. V lost 0 bases and J lost 2, with 8 bases in between. The CDR3 sequence is 14 residues long. Per germline, CDR1 SGHRS and CDR2 YFSETQ. The CDR3: CASSLGQENYGYTF. The CDR3 DNA follows: TGCGCCAGCAGCTTGGGGCAGGAAAACTATGGCTACACCTTC.

The chain recombines TRBV2 with TRBJ2-1; TRBD2 aligns across 7 bases. Looked up from germline, CDR1 is SNHLY and CDR2 is FYNNEI. The trim removed 8 bases at V and 5 bases at J, leaving 9 bases unmatched. This CDR3 contains 14 residues. This CDR3 reads CASRPLGRDNEQFF. The DNA for the CDR3 is TGTGCCAGCCGCCCCCTGGGGAGGGACAATGAGCAGTTCTTC.